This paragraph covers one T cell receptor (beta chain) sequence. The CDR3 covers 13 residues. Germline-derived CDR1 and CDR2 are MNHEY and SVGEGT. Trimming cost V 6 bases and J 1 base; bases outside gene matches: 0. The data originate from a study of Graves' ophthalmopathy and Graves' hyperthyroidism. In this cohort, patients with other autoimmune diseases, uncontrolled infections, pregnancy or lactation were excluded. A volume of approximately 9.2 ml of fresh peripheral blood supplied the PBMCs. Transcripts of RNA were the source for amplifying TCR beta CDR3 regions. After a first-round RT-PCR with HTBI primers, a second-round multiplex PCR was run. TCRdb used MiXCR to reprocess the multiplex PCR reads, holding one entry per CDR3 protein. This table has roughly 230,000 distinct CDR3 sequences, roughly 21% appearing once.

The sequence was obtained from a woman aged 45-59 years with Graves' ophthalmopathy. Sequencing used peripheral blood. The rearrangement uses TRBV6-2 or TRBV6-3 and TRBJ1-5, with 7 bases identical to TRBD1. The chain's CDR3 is CASRDRSNQPQHF. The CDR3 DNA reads TGTGCCAGCAGGGACAGGAGCAATCAGCCCCAGCATTTT.